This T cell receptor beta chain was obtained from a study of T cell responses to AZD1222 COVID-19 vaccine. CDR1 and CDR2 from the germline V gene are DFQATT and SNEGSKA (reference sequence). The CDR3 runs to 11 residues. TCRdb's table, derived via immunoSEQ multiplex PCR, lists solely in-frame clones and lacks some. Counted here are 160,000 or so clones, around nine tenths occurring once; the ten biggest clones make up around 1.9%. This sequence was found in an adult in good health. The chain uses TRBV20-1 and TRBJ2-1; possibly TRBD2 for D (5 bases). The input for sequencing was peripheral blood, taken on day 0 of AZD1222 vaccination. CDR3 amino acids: CSAFGRDEQFF. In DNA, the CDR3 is TGCAGCGCTTTTGGGCGGGATGAGCAGTTCTTC.